The 26 T cell receptor beta chains in this list originate from one sample, sequenced in a study of beta chain features in type 1 diabetes. Reverse transcription of all isolated RNA meant that expressed TCRB transcripts were sequenced. Only in-frame clones appear in the TCRdb table, and some are missing; sequencing was by immunoSEQ multiplex PCR. The sample lists about 320,000 clones; about 15% were seen once. The material sequenced was central memory CD4+ T cells from blood. All receptors come from a young man in good health.

V usage is TRBV18 and J usage is TRBJ1-1; D is ambiguous. The CDR3 contains 16 residues. CDR1 KGHSH and CDR2 LQKENI come from the germline V gene. Trimming cost V 0 bases and J 4 bases, with 15 bases left between them. CDR3 sequence reads: CASSPPLLTLGTEAFF. The CDR3 DNA follows: TGTGCCAGCTCACCACCTTTGCTGACGCTTGGCACTGAAGCTTTCTTT.

The chain combines TRBV29-1 with TRBJ2-1, with TRBD2 identical over 7 bases. V shed 4 bases and J 8 bases; nucleotides not matched to a gene: 8. This CDR3 contains 13 residues. The germline CDR1 and CDR2 sequences are SQVTM and ANQGSEA. The CDR3 spells CSVGPLGGDEQFF. Written as DNA, the CDR3 is TGCAGCGTTGGACCCCTTGGGGGGGATGAGCAGTTCTTC.

This clone was detected only a few times. The rearrangement uses TRBV25-1 and TRBJ2-3; TRBD2 agrees at 8 bases. Unmatched junction bases numbered 5, after V lost 4 bases and J lost 2 bases. From germline, CDR1 is MGHDK and CDR2 SYGVNS. The CDR3 extends over 15 amino acids. CDR3 bases: TGTGCCAGCAGTGGCTCGGGGGGGCCCACAGATACGCAGTATTTT. Residues: CASSGSGGPTDTQYF.

This clone has ten or more counts. V and J are TRBV4-1 and TRBJ2-1; D could derive from TRBD1 or TRBD2 (5 bases each). The CDR3 is 14 amino acids. The V gene's germline CDR1 is MGHRA and CDR2 YSYEKL. Trimming stripped 4 bases from V and 4 bases from J, with 11 bases between. The CDR3 protein is CASSRDGTYNEQFF. The CDR3 DNA is TGCGCCAGCAGCCGGGACGGGACGTACAATGAGCAGTTCTTC.

Details on this clone: The same CDR3 is also encoded by other DNA sequences in this sample. V and J are TRBV7-7 and TRBJ1-1; 8 bases align to TRBD1. CDR3 length equals 13 residues. Germline V CDR1 and CDR2: SSHAT, FNYEAQ (reference sequence). J was trimmed by 4 bases and V by 3 bases; bases with no gene match: 1. The CDR3 region is CASSFDRGTEAFF. CDR3 in DNA: TGTGCCAGCAGCTTTGACAGGGGCACTGAAGCTTTCTTT.

In nucleotides, the CDR3 is TGTGCCAGACAGAACTATGGCTACACCTTC. Protein sequence: CARQNYGYTF. The chain is built from TRBV30 and TRBJ1-2, with D tentatively TRBD1 (5 bases). The CDR3 runs to 10 residues. The ends were cut back, 8 bases at V and 2 bases at J, with 6 bases in the middle. From germline, CDR1 is GTSNPN and CDR2 SVGIG (reference sequence).

This clone appeared many times. This sample also contains other DNA sequences that code for the same CDR3. This rearrangement joins TRBV7-2 to TRBJ2-3; D remains ambiguous. The CDR3 extends over 13 amino acids. Trimming cost V 4 bases and J 0 bases, with 5 bases left between them. The V gene's germline CDR1 is SGHTA and CDR2 FQGNSA. DNA for the CDR3: TGTGCCAGCAGCTCGTACAGCACAGATACGCAGTATTTT. It is translated as CASSSYSTDTQYF.

At least ten counts were recorded for this clone. This chain connects TRBV18 to TRBJ2-1; no reliable D call. The CDR3 loop spans 11 amino acids. Trimming cost V 5 bases and J 5 bases, with 4 bases left between them. Germline CDR1 KGHSH, CDR2 LQKENI. CDR3 in DNA: TGTGCCAGCTCAACCGACAATGAGCAGTTCTTC. Encoded protein: CASSTDNEQFF.

This clone was seen at least ten times. The chain is built from TRBV7-2 and TRBJ1-4; D unresolved. The CDR3 is 13 amino acids. The germline gives CDR1 SGHTA, CDR2 FQGNSA. The V and J ends lost 3 bases and 7 bases respectively, with 9 bases between them. The CDR3 DNA reads TGTGCCAGCAGCTTGACACTAACTGAAAAACTGTTTTTT. Amino acid sequence: CASSLTLTEKLFF.

This clone was counted a few times. Other DNA sequences in this sample translate to the same CDR3. The rearrangement joins TRBV5-1 to TRBJ2-3, with a tentative D call TRBD2 (5 bases). V was pared by 0 bases and J by 3 bases, with 5 bases between. The CDR3 is made up of 13 amino acids. From germline, CDR1 is SGHRS and CDR2 YFSETQ. The CDR3 DNA follows: TGCGCCAGCAGCTTGGCGGGGACAGATACGCAGTATTTT. Encoded protein: CASSLAGTDTQYF.

On this clone: An end of the junction differs from the germline gene, which may be a read error. The chain carries TRBV27 and TRBJ2-7; the D is unclear. The length of the CDR3 is 14 residues. Per the germline V gene, CDR1 is MNHEY and CDR2 is SMNVEV (reference sequence). The CDR3 region has the DNA TGTACCAGCAGTTTAATGGGAAAACCCTACGAGCAGTACTTC. Protein: CTSSLMGKPYEQYF.

This clone appeared a few times. This chain uses TRBV14 with TRBJ1-1, with D possibly matching TRBD1 (5 bases). The CDR3 has 13 residues. CDR1 SGHDN and CDR2 FVKESK come from the germline V gene. V lost 8 bases, J lost 6 bases, and 16 bases lay in between. CDR3 DNA: TGTGCCAGCGGGCCAAGGGGTTTGCCTGAAGCTTTCTTT. Translated, it gives CASGPRGLPEAFF.

V and J are TRBV2 and TRBJ1-5; D gene ambiguous. Germline V gene lookup returns CDR1 SNHLY and CDR2 FYNNEI. Trimming removed 10 bases at V and 1 base at J, with 14 bases between. The CDR3 spans 14 residues. CDR3 in DNA: TGTGCCACCGGCAGAGGGAGAAGCAATCAGCCCCAGCATTTT. It encodes CATGRGRSNQPQHF.

The sample holds a few counts of this clone. This chain uses TRBV5-1 with TRBJ1-4, with TRBD1 identical over 7 bases. The CDR3 has 14 residues. Trimming removed 3 bases from V and 4 bases from J; junction bases left unmatched: 3. Germline CDR1 is SGHRS and CDR2 is YFSETQ. The DNA of the CDR3 is TGCGCCAGCAGCTCGGGACAGAGTAATGAAAAACTGTTTTTT. The encoded protein is CASSSGQSNEKLFF.

This clone has ten or more counts. The V and J genes are TRBV28 and TRBJ1-5, with D possibly being TRBD1 (5 bases). This CDR3 region has 15 residues. Looked up from germline, CDR1 is MDHEN and CDR2 is SYDVKM. Deletions cut 3 bases from V and 2 bases from J, with 11 bases between. In DNA form, the CDR3 reads TGTGCCAGCAGTTTCCTATCGGGGGGCAATCAGCCCCAGCATTTT. Translation gives CASSFLSGGNQPQHF. Combining the CDR3 with reference TRBV28 and TRBJ1-5 gives the whole variable domain DVKVTQSSRYLVKRTGEKVFLECVQDMDHENMFWYRQDPGLGLRLIYFSYDVKMKEKGDIPEGYSVSREKKERFSLILESASTNQTSMYLCASSFLSGGNQPQHFGDGTRLSIL.

The chain carries TRBV7-2 and TRBJ1-2; D perhaps matches TRBD1 (6 bases). The CDR3 totals 13 residues. The V end was cut by 5 bases, the J end by 7 bases, with 14 bases between. CDR1 and CDR2 (germline): SGHTA, FQGNSA. This chain's CDR3 is CASSLSQGSGYTF. CDR3 DNA: TGTGCCAGCAGCCTTTCCCAGGGGAGTGGCTACACCTTC. Full variable domain (rest looked up from reference TRBV7-2 and TRBJ1-2): GAGVSQSPSNKVTEKGKDVELRCDPISGHTALYWYRQSLGQGLEFLIYFQGNSAPDKSGLPSDRFSAERTGGSVSTLTIQRTQQEDSAVYLCASSLSQGSGYTFGSGTRLTVV.

This chain connects TRBV6-1 to TRBJ1-1; D remains unclear. Trimming took 8 bases from V and 2 from J, leaving 12 bases between them. The CDR3 is 13 amino acids. CDR1 is MNHNS and CDR2 is SASEGT in the germline V gene. CDR3 DNA: TGTGCCAGCCGGAATCTGGGAAACACTGAAGCTTTCTTT. Protein: CASRNLGNTEAFF.

The genes are TRBV9 and TRBJ2-5; D not resolved. The CDR3 sequence is 13 residues long. CDR1 and CDR2 from the germline V gene are SGDLS and YYNGEE. The V and J ends lost 4 bases and 2 bases respectively, with 9 bases between them. In DNA form, the CDR3 reads TGTGCCAGCAGCCAACTGGGGCAAGAGACCCAGTACTTC. It encodes CASSQLGQETQYF.

The V gene is TRBV15, the J gene TRBJ1-1; maybe TRBD1 (5 bases). Germline CDR1 LNHNV, CDR2 YYDKDF (reference sequence). V was cut by 5 bases and J by 4 bases, with 11 bases left in between. The CDR3 has 13 amino acids. The CDR3 is CATSVGVATEAFF. In nucleotides, the CDR3 is TGTGCCACCAGCGTGGGGGTGGCCACTGAAGCTTTCTTT.

This clone turned up a few times. The chain carries TRBV5-1 and TRBJ1-1, with TRBD1 as a possible D gene (5 bases). V was pared by 4 bases and J by 1 base, with 11 bases between. CDR3 size: 14 residues. Germline-derived CDR1 and CDR2 are SGHRS and YFSETQ. The CDR3 loop is CASSQQDGNTEAFF. The CDR3 bases are TGCGCCAGCAGCCAACAGGACGGGAACACTGAAGCTTTCTTT.

The chain joins TRBV9 to TRBJ1-1, with unresolved D. CDR3 size: 16 residues. V was trimmed by 4 bases and J by 0 bases, leaving 16 bases between them. Germline loops: CDR1 SGDLS, CDR2 YYNGEE. DNA for the CDR3: TGTGCCAGCAGCCTAGAAGATTCGGCGGTGAACACTGAAGCTTTCTTT. This codes for CASSLEDSAVNTEAFF.

This clone has a handful of counts. V is TRBV19 and J is TRBJ1-2; D may be TRBD1 (6 bases). Per the germline V gene, CDR1 is LNHDA and CDR2 is SQIVND (reference sequence). V lost 7 bases, J lost 4 bases, and 16 bases lay in between. This CDR3 is 14 amino acids long. The CDR3 is CASIGQPGVYGYTF. The CDR3 nucleotides read TGTGCCAGTATTGGACAGCCTGGGGTCTATGGCTACACCTTC.

In this sample, this clone turned up a few times. The rearrangement uses TRBV6-1 and TRBJ1-1, with D possibly matching TRBD1 (6 bases). Per germline, CDR1 MNHNS and CDR2 SASEGT. The CDR3 loop spans 13 amino acids. V was trimmed by 6 bases and J by 3 bases, leaving 11 bases between them. The CDR3 region has the DNA TGTGCCAGCAGGCAGGGGAAGGACACTGAAGCTTTCTTT. Its translation is CASRQGKDTEAFF.

This clone was detected ten times or more. Other nucleotide sequences in the sample specify the same CDR3. The chain recombines TRBV19 with TRBJ2-2; D unclear. CDR3 length: 12 amino acids. V gave up 7 bases and J gave up 3 bases, with 6 bases separating them. CDR1 and CDR2 from the germline V gene are LNHDA and SQIVND (reference sequence). DNA of the CDR3: TGTGCCAGTAACCGGGACACCGGGGAGCTGTTTTTT. Translated, it gives CASNRDTGELFF.

The chain couples TRBV4-1 to TRBJ1-2, with no clear D. CDR1 and CDR2 (germline): MGHRA, YSYEKL. The CDR3 runs to 16 residues. The ends were cut back, 0 bases at V and 4 bases at J, with 15 bases in the middle. CDR3 loop: CASSQDKGGILYGYTF. The CDR3 DNA sequence: TGCGCCAGCAGCCAAGATAAAGGAGGTATCCTCTATGGCTACACCTTC.

The V call is TRBV7-2, the J call TRBJ2-7, with 8 bases matching TRBD1. The CDR3 has 15 residues. Trimming removed 0 bases from V and 1 base from J; junction bases left unmatched: 2. Germline V CDR1 and CDR2: SGHTA, FQGNSA. The CDR3 region is CASSLAGTGSYEQYV. The CDR3 bases are TGTGCCAGCAGCTTAGCCGGGACAGGTTCCTACGAGCAGTACGTC.